This T cell receptor (beta chain) was recovered during a study of T cells expressing NK-cell markers. In the study overall: It was sorted CD3+CD56+NKG2C+, CD3+CD56+NKG2C- and CD3+CD56-NKG2C+ T cells that supplied the TCR beta repertoires.

The CDR3 runs 15 residues. Germline V lookup: CDR1 KGHDR, CDR2 SFDVKD. Reprocessing the 5' RACE reads, TCRdb reports a single entry for every CDR3 protein and omits DNA. The sample data list about 260,000 distinct CDR3 sequences. V usage is TRBV24-1 and J usage is TRBJ2-5; TCRdb's D gene call, TRBD1, goes unchecked for lack of DNA. The sequenced material came from blood T cells: a sorted CD56 or NKG2C T cell subset, CD4+ or CD8+ T cells, or bulk PBMC T cells (not recorded which). This TCR came from a woman aged 18-70 years in good health. The CDR3 reads CATSRTGLGGETQYF.